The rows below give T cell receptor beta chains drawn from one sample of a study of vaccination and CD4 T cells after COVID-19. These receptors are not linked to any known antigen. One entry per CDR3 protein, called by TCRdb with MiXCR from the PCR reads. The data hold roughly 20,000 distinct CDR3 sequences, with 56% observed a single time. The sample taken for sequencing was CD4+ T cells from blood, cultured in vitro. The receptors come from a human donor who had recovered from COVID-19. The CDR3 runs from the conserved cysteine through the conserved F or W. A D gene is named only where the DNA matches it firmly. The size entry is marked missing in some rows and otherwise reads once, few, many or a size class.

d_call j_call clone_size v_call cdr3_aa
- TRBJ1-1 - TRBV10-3 CAISDGQPIEAFF
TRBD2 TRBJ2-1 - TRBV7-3 CASSLFSGRINEQFF
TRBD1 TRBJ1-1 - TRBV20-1 CSARSGQSFEAFF
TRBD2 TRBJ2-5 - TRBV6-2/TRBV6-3 CASSYGGGAETQYF
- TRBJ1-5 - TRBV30 CAWNLDPTQPQHF
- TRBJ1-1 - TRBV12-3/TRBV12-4 CASSPSRGGLGTEAFF
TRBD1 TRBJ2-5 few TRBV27 CASSSTNRGETQYF
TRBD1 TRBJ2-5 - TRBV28 CASSSLDRGVTQYF
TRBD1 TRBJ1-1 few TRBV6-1 CASSAQTGGTEAFF
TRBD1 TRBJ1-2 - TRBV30 CAWSANIGQGGYTF
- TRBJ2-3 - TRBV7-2 CASSLAGSTDTQYF
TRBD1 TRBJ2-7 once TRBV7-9 CASSLGATGVYEQYF
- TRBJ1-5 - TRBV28 CASTPGGNQPQHF
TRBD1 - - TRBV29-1 CSVVPGGKNEQYF
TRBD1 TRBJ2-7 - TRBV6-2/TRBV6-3 CASRPGTGRHEQYF
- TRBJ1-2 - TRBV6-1 CASTQGRGEAGYTF
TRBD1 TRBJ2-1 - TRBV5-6 CASSLQQGLGEQFF
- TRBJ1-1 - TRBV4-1 CASSQKQGPNTEAFF
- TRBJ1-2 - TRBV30 CARGRASTF
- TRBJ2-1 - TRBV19 CASSIQGSYNEQFF
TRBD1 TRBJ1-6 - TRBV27 CTSSLLTGGAGNSPLHF
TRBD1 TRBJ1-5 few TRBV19 CASSKPADRGRPQHF
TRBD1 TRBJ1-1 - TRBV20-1 CSARLVTGGSGTEAFF
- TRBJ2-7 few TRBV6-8 CASSYPLVGVKVYEQYF
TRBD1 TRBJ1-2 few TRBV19 CASSTRTGPDYGYTF
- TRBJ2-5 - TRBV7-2 CASSQMGNQETQYF
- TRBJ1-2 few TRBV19 CASSIPGTYYGYTF
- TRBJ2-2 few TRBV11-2 CASSLGRRAAGELFF
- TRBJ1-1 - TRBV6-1 CASSDVGRAFF